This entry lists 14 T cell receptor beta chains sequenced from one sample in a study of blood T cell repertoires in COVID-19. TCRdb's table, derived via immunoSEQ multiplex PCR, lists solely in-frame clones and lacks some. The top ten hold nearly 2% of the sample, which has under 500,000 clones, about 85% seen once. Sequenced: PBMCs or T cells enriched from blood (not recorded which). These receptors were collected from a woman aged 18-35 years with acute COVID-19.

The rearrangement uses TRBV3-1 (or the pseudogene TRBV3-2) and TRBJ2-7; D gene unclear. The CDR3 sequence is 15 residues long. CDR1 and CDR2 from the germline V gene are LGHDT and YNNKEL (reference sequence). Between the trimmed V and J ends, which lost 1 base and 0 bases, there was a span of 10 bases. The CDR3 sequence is CASSQGAHSSYEQYF. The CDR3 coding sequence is TGTGCCAGCAGCCAAGGGGCGCACAGCTCCTACGAGCAGTACTTC.

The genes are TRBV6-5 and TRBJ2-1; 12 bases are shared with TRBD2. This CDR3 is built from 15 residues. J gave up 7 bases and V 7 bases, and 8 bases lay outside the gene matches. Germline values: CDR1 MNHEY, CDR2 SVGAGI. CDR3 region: CASKVSSGRGNEQFF. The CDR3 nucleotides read TGTGCCAGCAAGGTCTCTAGCGGGAGGGGAAATGAGCAGTTCTTC.

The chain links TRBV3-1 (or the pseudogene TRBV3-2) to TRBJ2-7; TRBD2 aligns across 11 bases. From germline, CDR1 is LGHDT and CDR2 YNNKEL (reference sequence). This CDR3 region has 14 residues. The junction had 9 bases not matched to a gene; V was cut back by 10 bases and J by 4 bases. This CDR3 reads CATSLTSGSYEQYF. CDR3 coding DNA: TGTGCCACCTCACTCACTAGCGGGAGTTACGAGCAGTACTTC.

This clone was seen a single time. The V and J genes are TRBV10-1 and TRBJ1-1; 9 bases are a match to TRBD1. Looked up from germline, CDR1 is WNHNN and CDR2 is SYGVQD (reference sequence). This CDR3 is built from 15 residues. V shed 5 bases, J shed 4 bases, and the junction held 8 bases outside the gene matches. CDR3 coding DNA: TGCGCCAGCAGTCCTACAGGGGGCATTGGCACTGAAGCTTTCTTT. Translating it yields CASSPTGGIGTEAFF.

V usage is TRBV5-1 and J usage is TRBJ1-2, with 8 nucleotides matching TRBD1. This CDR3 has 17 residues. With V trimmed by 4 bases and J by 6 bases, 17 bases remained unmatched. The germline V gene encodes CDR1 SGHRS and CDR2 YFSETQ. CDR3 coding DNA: TGCGCCAGCAGCCTTAAACTCCTGCAGGGGGCCTCTCATGGCTACACCTTC. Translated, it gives CASSLKLLQGASHGYTF.

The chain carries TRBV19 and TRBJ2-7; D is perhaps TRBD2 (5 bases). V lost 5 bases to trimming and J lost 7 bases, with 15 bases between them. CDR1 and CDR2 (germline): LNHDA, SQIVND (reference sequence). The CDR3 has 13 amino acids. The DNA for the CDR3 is TGTGCCAGTAGTCCCGGACTCCCGAGGGAGCAGTACTTC. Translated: CASSPGLPREQYF.

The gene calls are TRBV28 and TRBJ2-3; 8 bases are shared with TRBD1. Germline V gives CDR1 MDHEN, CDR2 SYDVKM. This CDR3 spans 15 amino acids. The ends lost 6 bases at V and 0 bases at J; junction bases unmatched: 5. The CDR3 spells CASSRDRGSTDTQYF. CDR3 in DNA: TGTGCCAGCAGCCGTGACAGGGGAAGCACAGATACGCAGTATTTT.

The CDR3 DNA is TGTGCCAGCAGCCCGGGACAGGGGACCTTCTACGAGCAGTACTTC. It codes for CASSPGQGTFYEQYF. This chain uses TRBV7-2 with TRBJ2-7; 10 bases agree with TRBD1. The CDR3 has 15 residues. J lost 3 bases, V lost 5 bases, and 7 bases had no gene match. The germline V gene encodes CDR1 SGHTA and CDR2 FQGNSA.

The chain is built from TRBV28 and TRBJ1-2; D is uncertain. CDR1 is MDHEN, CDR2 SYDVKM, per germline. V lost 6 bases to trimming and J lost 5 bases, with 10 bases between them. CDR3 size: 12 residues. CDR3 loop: CASRGVTYGYTF. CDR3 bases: TGTGCCAGCAGAGGAGTGACGTATGGCTACACCTTC.

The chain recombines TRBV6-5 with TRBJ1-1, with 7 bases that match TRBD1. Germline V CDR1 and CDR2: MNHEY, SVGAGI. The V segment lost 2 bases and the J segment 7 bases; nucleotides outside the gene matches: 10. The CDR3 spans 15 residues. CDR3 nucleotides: TGTGCCAGCAGTTACACGGCGACCAGACAGGGTGAAGCTTTCTTT. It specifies CASSYTATRQGEAFF.

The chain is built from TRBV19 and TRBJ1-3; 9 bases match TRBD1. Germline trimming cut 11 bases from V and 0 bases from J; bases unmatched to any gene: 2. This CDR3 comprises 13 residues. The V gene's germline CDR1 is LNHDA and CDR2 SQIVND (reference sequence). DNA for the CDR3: TGTGCCGGGACAGGGAACTCTGGAAACACCATATATTTT. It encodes CAGTGNSGNTIYF.

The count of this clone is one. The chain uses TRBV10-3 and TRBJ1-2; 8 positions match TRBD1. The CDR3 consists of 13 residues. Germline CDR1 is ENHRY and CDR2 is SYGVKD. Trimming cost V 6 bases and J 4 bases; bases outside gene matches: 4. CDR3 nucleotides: TGTGCCATCAGCCTAGGGACAGGCTATGGCTACACCTTC. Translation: CAISLGTGYGYTF.

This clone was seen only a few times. Here the CDR3 DNA reads TGTGCCAGCAAACAGGGGGCGTCCTACAATGAGCAGTTCTTC. Encoded protein: CASKQGASYNEQFF. The chain couples TRBV19 to TRBJ2-1; TRBD1 agrees at 9 bases. The CDR3 loop spans 14 amino acids. Germline V gives CDR1 LNHDA, CDR2 SQIVND (reference sequence). V trimming: 9 bases; J trimming: 1 base; junction bases outside the gene matches: 4.

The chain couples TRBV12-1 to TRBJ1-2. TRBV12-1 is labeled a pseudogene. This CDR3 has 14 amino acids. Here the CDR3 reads CASSNTGRDYGYTF. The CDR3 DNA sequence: TGTGCCAGCAGCAACACAGGGAGGGACTATGGCTACACCTTC.